These 12 T cell receptor beta chains originate from one sample sequenced in a study of T cell clones after liver transplantation. TCRdb's table, derived via immunoSEQ multiplex PCR, lists solely in-frame clones and lacks some. The sample includes around 26,000 clones, 55% to 70% of them seen just once. Sequenced here: CD4+ T cells from blood, sampled before liver transplant. Receptors were obtained from a human donor who received a liver transplant.

The rearrangement joins TRBV6-6 to TRBJ2-1, with 12 bases matching TRBD1. The J segment lost 8 bases and the V segment lost 6 bases, leaving 8 bases of the junction unmatched. The V gene's germline CDR1 is MNHNY and CDR2 SVGAGI (reference sequence). The CDR3 is made up of 15 amino acids. DNA for the CDR3: TGTGCCAGCAGGGGGGGACAGGGGGCTGCCCATGAGCAGTTCTTC. Translating it yields CASRGGQGAAHEQFF.

This sequence joins TRBV9 and TRBJ1-1, with D possibly TRBD1 on 6 matching bases. This CDR3 contains 13 residues. V gave up 3 bases and J gave up 1 base, with 7 bases separating them. Germline values: CDR1 SGDLS, CDR2 YYNGEE. DNA of the CDR3: TGTGCCAGCAGCGCGGACAGGAACACTGAAGCTTTCTTT. This encodes CASSADRNTEAFF.

This chain connects TRBV4-1 to TRBJ2-3, with D tentatively TRBD1 or TRBD2 (5 bases each). This CDR3 has 16 amino acids. Germline V CDR1 and CDR2: MGHRA, YSYEKL. Between the trimmed V and J ends, which lost 3 bases and 6 bases, there was a span of 19 bases. For the CDR3, the DNA is TGCGCCAGCAGCCAGGATTGGGGACCCGCGGCTGATACGCAGTATTTT. Residues: CASSQDWGPAADTQYF.

The chain employs TRBV29-1 and TRBJ2-1, with D tentatively TRBD1 (5 bases). The CDR3 runs 12 residues. V dropped 8 bases and J dropped 10 bases, with 18 bases sitting between them. In germline, CDR1 is SQVTM, CDR2 ANQGSEA. CDR3 amino acids: CSLVLQGEEQFF. The CDR3 nucleotides are TGCAGCCTGGTCCTCCAGGGCGAGGAGCAGTTCTTC.

This chain joins TRBV5-8 and TRBJ2-7; 8 nucleotides align to TRBD1. Per germline, CDR1 SGHTS and CDR2 YDEGEE. Trimming at V came to 0 bases and at J to 7 bases, leaving 18 bases not matched to a gene. The CDR3 length is 18 residues. CDR3 DNA: TGTGCCAGCAGCTTGGGGGGGATAGGGACAGGCCCTTCGAGGGAGCAGTACGTC. Translating it yields CASSLGGIGTGPSREQYV.

The rearrangement links TRBV11-3 to TRBJ1-1; maybe TRBD1 (5 bases). The CDR3 covers 11 residues. The germline gives CDR1 SGHNT, CDR2 YENEEA. V was pared by 3 bases and J by 9 bases, with 8 bases between. The CDR3 here is CASSLGQKAFF. CDR3 nucleotides: TGTGCCAGCAGCTTGGGGCAGAAAGCTTTCTTT.

J is TRBJ1-5 and V is TRBV28; perhaps TRBD1 as D (5 bases). V was cut by 11 bases and J by 4 bases, with 12 bases left in between. Per germline, CDR1 MDHEN and CDR2 SYDVKM. This CDR3 region has 12 residues. The CDR3 region has the DNA TGTGCCCTCGGGGCAGTGAATCAGCCCCAGCATTTT. Translation gives CALGAVNQPQHF.

In its sample, this clone was seen a few times. The V and J genes are TRBV27 and TRBJ1-1; 8 bases fit TRBD1. CDR1 is MNHEY, CDR2 SMNVEV, per germline (reference sequence). The V gene end was trimmed by 7 bases and the J gene end by 0 bases; junction bases not matched to a gene: 4. This CDR3 is 14 amino acids long. The CDR3 loop reads CASMRQGMNTEAFF. Here the CDR3 DNA reads TGTGCCAGCATGAGACAGGGGATGAACACTGAAGCTTTCTTT.

This clone was seen a few times. The junction does not match germline at one end; this may be a read error. V usage is TRBV7-7 and J usage is TRBJ2-1; TRBD1 matches at 7 bases. CDR1 SSHAT and CDR2 FNYEAQ come from the germline V gene (reference sequence). This CDR3 contains 15 residues. CDR3 sequence reads: CASSPKGARSNEQFF. DNA of the CDR3: TGTGCTAGCAGCCCCAAGGGGGCCCGATCGAATGAGCAGTTCTTC.

Notes on this clone: Other DNA sequences from this sample encode an identical CDR3 as well. This chain connects TRBV20-1 to TRBJ1-2; D is undetermined. This CDR3 has 11 amino acids. Germline values: CDR1 DFQATT, CDR2 SNEGSKA (reference sequence). V was cut by 3 bases and J by 2 bases, with 4 bases left in between. The CDR3: CSARDNYGYTF. CDR3 nucleotides: TGCAGTGCTAGGGACAACTATGGCTACACCTTC.

This chain uses TRBV9 with TRBJ2-1; no clear D gene. V was pared by 0 bases and J by 6 bases, with 10 bases between. The germline V gene has CDR1 SGDLS and CDR2 YYNGEE. The CDR3 is 14 amino acids. The chain's CDR3 is CASSVVGAFNEQFF. Here the CDR3 DNA reads TGTGCCAGCAGCGTAGTAGGAGCGTTCAATGAGCAGTTCTTC.

The chain combines TRBV5-1 with TRBJ2-7; the D gene is possibly TRBD1 (5 bases). The V end lost 0 bases, the J end lost 5 bases, and 15 bases lay between the germline ends. Germline CDR1 is SGHRS and CDR2 is YFSETQ. The CDR3 runs 15 residues. The CDR3 is CASSLAPGNFNEQYF. In nucleotides, the CDR3 is TGCGCCAGCAGCTTGGCGCCAGGGAATTTCAACGAGCAGTACTTC.